This T cell receptor (beta chain) was observed in a study of blood T cell repertoires in COVID-19. On the study more broadly: Acute and convalescent COVID-19 samples came from the United States, Italy and Spain.

This table comes from immunoSEQ multiplex PCR, and its TCRdb copy is limited to in-frame clones, with some not included. Of approximately 500,000 clones in the sample, 85% to 90% are singletons; the top ten hold around 7.8%. The CDR3 extends over 13 amino acids. Germline V CDR1 and CDR2: KGHDR, SFDVKD. The germline V and J ends were trimmed by 1 base and 7 bases, with 6 bases remaining between them. The specimen sequenced was peripheral blood. V gene TRBV24-1 combines with J gene TRBJ1-4; D ambiguous. The receptor was isolated from a woman aged 50 to 60 with COVID-19, enrolled during active disease. The DNA for the CDR3 is TGTGCCACCAGTGATTTTGTCGGTGAAAAACTGTTTTTT. This encodes CATSDFVGEKLFF.